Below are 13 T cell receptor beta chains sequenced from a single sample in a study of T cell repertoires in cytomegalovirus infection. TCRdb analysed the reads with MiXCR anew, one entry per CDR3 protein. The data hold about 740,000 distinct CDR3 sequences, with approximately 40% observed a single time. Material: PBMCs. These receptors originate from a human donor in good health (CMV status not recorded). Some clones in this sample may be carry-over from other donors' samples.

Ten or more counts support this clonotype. The CDR3: CASSFLRQGTAKNIQYF. The CDR3 region has the DNA TGTGCCAGCAGTTTCCTCCGGCAGGGGACGGCCAAAAACATTCAGTACTTC. The chain couples TRBV28 to TRBJ2-4; D possibly corresponds to TRBD1 (6 bases). V shed 3 bases and J shed 1 base, with 16 bases lying between them. CDR1 and CDR2 (germline): MDHEN, SYDVKM. This CDR3 region has 17 residues.

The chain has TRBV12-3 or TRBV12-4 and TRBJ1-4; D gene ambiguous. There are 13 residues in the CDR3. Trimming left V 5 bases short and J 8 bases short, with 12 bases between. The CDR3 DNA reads TGTGCCAGCAGTATAGGCCTGAGAGAAAAACTGTTTTTT. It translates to CASSIGLREKLFF.

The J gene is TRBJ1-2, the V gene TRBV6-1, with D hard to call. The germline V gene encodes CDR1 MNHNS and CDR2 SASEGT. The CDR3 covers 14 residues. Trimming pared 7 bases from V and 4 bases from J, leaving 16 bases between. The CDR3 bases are TGTGCCAGCAACGCTGAGGTTTGGGGCTATGGCTACACCTTC. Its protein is CASNAEVWGYGYTF.

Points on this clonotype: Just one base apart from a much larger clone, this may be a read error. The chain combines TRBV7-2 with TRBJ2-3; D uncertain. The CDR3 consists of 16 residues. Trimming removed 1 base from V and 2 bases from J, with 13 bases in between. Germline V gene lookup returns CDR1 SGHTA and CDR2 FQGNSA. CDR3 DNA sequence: TGTGCCAGCAGCTTAGAAGGCTCGCTGGTCACAGATACGCAGTATTTT. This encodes CASSLEGSLVTDTQYF.

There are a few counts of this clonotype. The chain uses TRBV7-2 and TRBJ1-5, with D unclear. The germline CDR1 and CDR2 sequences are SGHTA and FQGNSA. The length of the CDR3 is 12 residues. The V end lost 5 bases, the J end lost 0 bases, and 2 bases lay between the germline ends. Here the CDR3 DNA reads TGTGCCAGCAGCGTTAGCAATCAGCCCCAGCATTTT. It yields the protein CASSVSNQPQHF.

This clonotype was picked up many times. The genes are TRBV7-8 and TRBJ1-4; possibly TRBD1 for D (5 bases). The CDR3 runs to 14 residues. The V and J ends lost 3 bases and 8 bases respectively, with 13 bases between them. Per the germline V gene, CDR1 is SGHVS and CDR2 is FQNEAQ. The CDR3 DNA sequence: TGTGCCAGCAGCTTTGCAGGGCTCGGAGAAAAACTGTTTTTT. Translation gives CASSFAGLGEKLFF.

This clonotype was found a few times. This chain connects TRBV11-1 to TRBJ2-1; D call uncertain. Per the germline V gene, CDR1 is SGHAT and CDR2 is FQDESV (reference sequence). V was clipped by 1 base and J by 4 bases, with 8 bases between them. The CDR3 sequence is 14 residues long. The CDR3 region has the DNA TGTGCCAGCAGCTTAGTCTGGTGGTACAATGAGCAGTTCTTC. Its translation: CASSLVWWYNEQFF.

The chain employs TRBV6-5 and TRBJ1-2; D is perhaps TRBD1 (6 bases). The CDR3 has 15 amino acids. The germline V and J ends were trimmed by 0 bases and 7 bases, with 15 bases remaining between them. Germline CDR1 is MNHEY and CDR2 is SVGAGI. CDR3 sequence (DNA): TGTGCCAGCAGTTACTCGACAGGACCGACGGGTGGCTACACCTTC. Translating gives CASSYSTGPTGGYTF.

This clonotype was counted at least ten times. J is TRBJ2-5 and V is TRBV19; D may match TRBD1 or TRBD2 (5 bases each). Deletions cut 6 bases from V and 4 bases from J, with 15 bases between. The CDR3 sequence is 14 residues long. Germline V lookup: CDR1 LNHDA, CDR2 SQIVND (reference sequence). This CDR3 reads CASSQGPLGETQYF. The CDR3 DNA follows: TGTGCCAGTAGCCAGGGACCATTGGGAGAGACCCAGTACTTC.

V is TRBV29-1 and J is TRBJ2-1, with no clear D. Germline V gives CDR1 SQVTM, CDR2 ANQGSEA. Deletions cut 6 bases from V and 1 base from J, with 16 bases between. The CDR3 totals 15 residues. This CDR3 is CSVPLFGSSYNEQFF. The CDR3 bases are TGCAGCGTCCCTCTATTCGGATCATCCTACAATGAGCAGTTCTTC.

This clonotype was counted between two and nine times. The CDR3 bases are TGTGCCAGCAGCCCCCGCGGTAGCGGGAGCTCCTCCTACAATGAGCAGTTCTTC. Its protein product is CASSPRGSGSSSYNEQFF. The chain is built from TRBV7-2 and TRBJ2-1; 9 positions agree with TRBD2. Looked up from germline, CDR1 is SGHTA and CDR2 is FQGNSA. CDR3 size: 18 residues. V gave up 5 bases and J gave up 0 bases; unmatched junction bases: 11.

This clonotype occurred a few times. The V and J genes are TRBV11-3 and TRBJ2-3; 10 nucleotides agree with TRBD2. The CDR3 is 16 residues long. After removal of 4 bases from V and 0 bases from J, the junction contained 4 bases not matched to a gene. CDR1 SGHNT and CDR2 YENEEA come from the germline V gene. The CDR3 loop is CASSSWTSGSTDTQYF. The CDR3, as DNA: TGTGCCAGCAGCTCCTGGACTAGCGGTAGCACAGATACGCAGTATTTT. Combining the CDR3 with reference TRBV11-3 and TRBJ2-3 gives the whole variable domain EAGVVQSPRYKIIEKKQPVAFWCNPISGHNTLYWYLQNLGQGPELLIRYENEEAVDDSQLPKDRFSAERLKGVDSTLKIQPAELGDSAVYLCASSSWTSGSTDTQYFGPGTRLTVL.

In nucleotides, the CDR3 is TGTGCCAGCTCACCAAAGGGCCGGGACGACAATGAGCAGTTCTTC. Its translation is CASSPKGRDDNEQFF. The chain uses TRBV18 and TRBJ2-1; perhaps D is TRBD1 or TRBD2 (5 bases each). There are 15 residues in the CDR3. V gave up 2 bases and J gave up 5 bases, with 13 bases separating them. Germline V lookup: CDR1 KGHSH, CDR2 LQKENI.